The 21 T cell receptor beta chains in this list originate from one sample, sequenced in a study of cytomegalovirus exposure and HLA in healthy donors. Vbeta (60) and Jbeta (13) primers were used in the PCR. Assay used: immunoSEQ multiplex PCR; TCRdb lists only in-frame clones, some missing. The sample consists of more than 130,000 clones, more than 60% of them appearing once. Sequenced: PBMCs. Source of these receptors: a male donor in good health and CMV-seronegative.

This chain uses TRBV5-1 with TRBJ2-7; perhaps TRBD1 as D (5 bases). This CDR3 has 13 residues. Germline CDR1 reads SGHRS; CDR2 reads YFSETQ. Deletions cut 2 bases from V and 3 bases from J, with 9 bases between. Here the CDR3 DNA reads TGCGCCAGCAGCTTCTCGGACATCTACGAGCAGTACTTC. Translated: CASSFSDIYEQYF. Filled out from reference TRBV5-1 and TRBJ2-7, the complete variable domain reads KAGVTQTPRYLIKTRGQQVTLSCSPISGHRSVSWYQQTPGQGLQFLFEYFSETQRNKGNFPGRFSGRQFSNSRSEMNVSTLELGDSALYLCASSFSDIYEQYFGPGTRLTVT.

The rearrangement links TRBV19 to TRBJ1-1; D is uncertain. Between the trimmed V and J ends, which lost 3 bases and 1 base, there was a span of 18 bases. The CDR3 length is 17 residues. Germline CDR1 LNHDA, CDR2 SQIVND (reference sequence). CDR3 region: CASSIGRRFSGNTEAFF. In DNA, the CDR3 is TGTGCCAGTAGTATTGGTAGGAGGTTTTCGGGGAACACTGAAGCTTTCTTT.

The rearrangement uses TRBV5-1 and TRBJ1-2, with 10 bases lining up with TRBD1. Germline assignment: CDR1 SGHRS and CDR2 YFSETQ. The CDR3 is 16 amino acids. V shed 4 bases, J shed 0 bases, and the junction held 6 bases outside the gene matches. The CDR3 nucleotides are TGCGCCAGCAGCCCGACGGGACAGGGGCCTAACTATGGCTACACCTTC. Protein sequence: CASSPTGQGPNYGYTF.

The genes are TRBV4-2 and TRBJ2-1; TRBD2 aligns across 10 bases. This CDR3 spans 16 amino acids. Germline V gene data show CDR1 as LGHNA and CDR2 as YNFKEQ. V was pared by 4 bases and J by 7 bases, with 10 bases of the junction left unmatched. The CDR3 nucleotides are TGTGCCAGCAGCCCACGTACTAGCGGGATAGGGAATGAGCAGTTCTTC. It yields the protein CASSPRTSGIGNEQFF.

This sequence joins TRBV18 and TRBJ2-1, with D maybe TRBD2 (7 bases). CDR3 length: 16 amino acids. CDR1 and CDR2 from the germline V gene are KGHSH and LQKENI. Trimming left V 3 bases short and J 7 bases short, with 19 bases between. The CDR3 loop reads CASSPGGGRIWNEQFF. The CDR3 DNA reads TGTGCCAGCTCACCGGGCGGGGGCCGAATCTGGAATGAGCAGTTCTTC.

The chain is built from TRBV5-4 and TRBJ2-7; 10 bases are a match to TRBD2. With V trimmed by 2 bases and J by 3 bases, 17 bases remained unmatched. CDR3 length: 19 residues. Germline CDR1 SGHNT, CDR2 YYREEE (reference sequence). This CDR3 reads CASSFSPHWSSGRDYEQYF. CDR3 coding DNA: TGTGCCAGCAGCTTTTCCCCACACTGGTCGAGCGGGAGGGACTACGAGCAGTACTTC.

The CDR3 sequence: CASSLDPGLVETQYF. The CDR3 DNA reads as TGTGCCAGCAGCTTAGACCCGGGGTTGGTAGAGACCCAGTACTTC. The rearrangement uses TRBV11-2 and TRBJ2-5, with TRBD2 as a possible D gene (5 bases). CDR3 size: 15 residues. Trimming left V 0 bases short and J 4 bases short, with 12 bases between. CDR1 SGHAT and CDR2 FQNNGV come from the germline V gene.

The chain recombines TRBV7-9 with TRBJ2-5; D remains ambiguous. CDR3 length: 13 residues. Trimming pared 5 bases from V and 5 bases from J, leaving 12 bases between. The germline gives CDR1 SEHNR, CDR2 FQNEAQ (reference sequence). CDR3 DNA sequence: TGTGCCAGCAGCCAAGGCGGTCGGGAGACCCAGTACTTC. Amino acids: CASSQGGRETQYF.

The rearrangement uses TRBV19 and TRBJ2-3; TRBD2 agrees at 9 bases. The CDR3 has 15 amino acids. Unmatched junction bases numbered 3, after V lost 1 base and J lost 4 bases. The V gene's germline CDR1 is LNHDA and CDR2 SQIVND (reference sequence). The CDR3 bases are TGTGCCAGTAGTATAGTGGCGGGGGGGCCAGATACGCAGTATTTT. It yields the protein CASSIVAGGPDTQYF.

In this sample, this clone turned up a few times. CDR3 amino acids: CASRPSGGSNQPQHF. In DNA, the CDR3 is TGTGCCAGCAGGCCTTCTGGCGGCAGCAATCAGCCCCAGCATTTT. V is TRBV28 and J is TRBJ1-5; D unresolved. CDR1 MDHEN and CDR2 SYDVKM come from the germline V gene. The CDR3 length is 15 residues. V gave up 6 bases and J gave up 1 base, with 13 bases separating them.

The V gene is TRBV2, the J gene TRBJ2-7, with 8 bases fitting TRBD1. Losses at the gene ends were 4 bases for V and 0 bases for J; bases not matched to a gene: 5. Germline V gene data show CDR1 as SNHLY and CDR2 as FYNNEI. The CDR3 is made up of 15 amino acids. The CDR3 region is CASSADRAGSYEQYF. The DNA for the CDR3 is TGTGCCAGCAGTGCGGACAGGGCGGGCTCCTACGAGCAGTACTTC.

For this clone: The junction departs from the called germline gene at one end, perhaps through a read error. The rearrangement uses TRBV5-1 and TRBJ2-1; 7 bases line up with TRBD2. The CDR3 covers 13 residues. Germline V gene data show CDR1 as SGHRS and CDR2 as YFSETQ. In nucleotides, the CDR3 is TGCGCCAGCAGCGGGGAGGGGTTTGCGAGCTGGCTCTTC. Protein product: CASSGEGFASWLF.

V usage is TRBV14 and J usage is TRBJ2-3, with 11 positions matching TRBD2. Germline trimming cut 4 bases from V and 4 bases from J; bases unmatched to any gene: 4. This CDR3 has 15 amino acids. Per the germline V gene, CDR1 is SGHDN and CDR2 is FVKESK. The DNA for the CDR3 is TGTGCCAGCAGCCTCCTAGCGGGAGGACCAGATACGCAGTATTTT. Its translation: CASSLLAGGPDTQYF. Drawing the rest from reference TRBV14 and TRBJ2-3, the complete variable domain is EAGVTQFPSHSVIEKGQTVTLRCDPISGHDNLYWYRRVMGKEIKFLLHFVKESKQDESGMPNNRFLAERTGGTYSTLKVQPAELEDSGVYFCASSLLAGGPDTQYFGPGTRLTVL.

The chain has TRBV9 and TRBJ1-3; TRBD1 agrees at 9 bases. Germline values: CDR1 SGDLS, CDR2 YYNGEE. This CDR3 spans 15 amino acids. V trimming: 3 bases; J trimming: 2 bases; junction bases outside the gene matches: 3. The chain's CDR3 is CASSGTGGPGNTIYF. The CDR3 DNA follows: TGTGCCAGCAGCGGAACAGGGGGCCCTGGAAACACCATATATTTT.

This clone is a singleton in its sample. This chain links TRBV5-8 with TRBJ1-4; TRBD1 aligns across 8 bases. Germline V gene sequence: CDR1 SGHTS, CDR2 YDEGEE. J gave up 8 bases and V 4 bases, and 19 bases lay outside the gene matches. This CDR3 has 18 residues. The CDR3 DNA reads TGTGCCAGCAGCCCCCCGGCTTGGGGAGGCAGGGGGCGCGAAAAACTGTTTTTT. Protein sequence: CASSPPAWGGRGREKLFF. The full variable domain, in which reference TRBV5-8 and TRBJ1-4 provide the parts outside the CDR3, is EAGVTQSPTHLIKTRGQQATLRCSPISGHTSVYWYQQALGLGLQFLLWYDEGEERNRGNFPPRFSGRQFPNYSSELNVNALELEDSALYLCASSPPAWGGRGREKLFFGSGTQLSVL.

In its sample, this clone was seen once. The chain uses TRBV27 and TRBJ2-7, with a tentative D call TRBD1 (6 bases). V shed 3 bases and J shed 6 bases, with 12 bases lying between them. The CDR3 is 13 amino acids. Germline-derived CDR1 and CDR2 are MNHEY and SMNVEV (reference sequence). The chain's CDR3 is CASSLDSRREQYF. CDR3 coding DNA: TGTGCCAGCAGTTTGGACAGTCGTCGCGAGCAGTACTTC.

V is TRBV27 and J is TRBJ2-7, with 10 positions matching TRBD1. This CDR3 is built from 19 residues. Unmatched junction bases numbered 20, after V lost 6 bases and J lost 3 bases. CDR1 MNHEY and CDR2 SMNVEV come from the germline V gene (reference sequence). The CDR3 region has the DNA TGTGCCAGCAGCCCCCTCAGGACAGGGGGTGTTGGGTTCGGCTACGAGCAGTACTTC. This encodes CASSPLRTGGVGFGYEQYF.

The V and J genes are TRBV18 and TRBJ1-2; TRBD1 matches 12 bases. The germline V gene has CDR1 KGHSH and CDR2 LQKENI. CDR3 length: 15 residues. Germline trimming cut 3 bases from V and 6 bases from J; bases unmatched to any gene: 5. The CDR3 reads CASSPGQGAHNGYTF. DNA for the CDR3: TGTGCCAGCTCACCGGGACAGGGGGCGCATAATGGCTACACCTTC.

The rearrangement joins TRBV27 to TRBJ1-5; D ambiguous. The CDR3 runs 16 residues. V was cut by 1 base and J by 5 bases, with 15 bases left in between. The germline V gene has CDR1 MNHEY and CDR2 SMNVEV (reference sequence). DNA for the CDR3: TGTGCCAGCAGTTTATTTGGCGGGTTAGTAGATCAGCCCCAGCATTTT. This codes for CASSLFGGLVDQPQHF.

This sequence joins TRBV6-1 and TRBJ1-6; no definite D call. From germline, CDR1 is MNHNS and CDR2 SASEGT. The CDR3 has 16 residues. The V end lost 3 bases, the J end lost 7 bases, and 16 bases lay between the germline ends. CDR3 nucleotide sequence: TGTGCCAGCAGTGATGAGGAGCTCCATCGGAATTCACCCCTCCACTTT. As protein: CASSDEELHRNSPLHF.

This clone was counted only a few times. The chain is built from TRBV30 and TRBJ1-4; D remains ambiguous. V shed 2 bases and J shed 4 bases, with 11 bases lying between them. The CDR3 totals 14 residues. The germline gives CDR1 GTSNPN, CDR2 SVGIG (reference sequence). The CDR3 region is CAWSPPGVNEKLFF. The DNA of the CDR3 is TGTGCCTGGAGTCCCCCCGGGGTTAATGAAAAACTGTTTTTT.